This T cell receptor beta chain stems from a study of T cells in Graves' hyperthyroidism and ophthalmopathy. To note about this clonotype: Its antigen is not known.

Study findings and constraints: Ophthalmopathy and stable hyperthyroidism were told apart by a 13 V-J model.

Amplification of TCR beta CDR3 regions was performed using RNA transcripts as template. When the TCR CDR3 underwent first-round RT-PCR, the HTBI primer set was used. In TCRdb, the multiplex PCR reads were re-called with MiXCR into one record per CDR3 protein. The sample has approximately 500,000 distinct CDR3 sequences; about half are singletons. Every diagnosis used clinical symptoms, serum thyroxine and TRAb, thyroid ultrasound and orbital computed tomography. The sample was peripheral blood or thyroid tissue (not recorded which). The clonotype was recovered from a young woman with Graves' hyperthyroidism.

The CDR3 spells CASSPRWQLNTEAFF. The CDR3, as DNA: TGTGCCAGCAGTCCCAGGTGGCAGCTGAACACTGAAGCTTTCTTT. The rearrangement uses TRBV12-3 or TRBV12-4 and TRBJ1-1; D remains unclear. With 5 bases removed from V and 0 bases from J, the gap between germline ends came to 13 bases. The CDR3 length is 15 residues.